One and the same sample provided the 3 T cell receptor beta chains below, sequenced in a study of T-cell reconstitution after alpha-beta-depleted transplantation in children. Molecular barcoding with unique molecular identifiers was used for the TCRbeta library. TCRdb called the PCR reads again in MiXCR, with one record for every CDR3 protein. The table has roughly 200,000 distinct CDR3 sequences, approximately 6.3% seen once. Sequencing used PBMCs, obtained before TCRalphabeta/CD19-depleted stem cell transplant. These receptors were collected from a boy aged 2 to 10 with acute lymphoblastic leukemia, due to receive a stem cell transplant.

This clonotype was seen a handful of times. The chain carries TRBV6-1 and TRBJ1-3; the match to TRBD1 covers 7 bases. This CDR3 contains 14 residues. Germline V CDR1 and CDR2: MNHNS, SASEGT. The J segment lost 8 bases and the V segment lost 7 bases, leaving 11 bases of the junction unmatched. The CDR3 DNA follows: TGTGCCAGCACCCAGCAGGGGGTGGAGGACACCATATATTTT. Translating gives CASTQQGVEDTIYF.

A word on this clonotype: Since a much larger clone is just one base distant, this may be a read error. The V call is TRBV5-1, the J call TRBJ2-5, with a possible D match to TRBD2 (5 bases). The CDR3 is made up of 12 amino acids. Germline CDR1 SGHRS, CDR2 YFSETQ. The CDR3 protein is CASSLAWETHYF. The CDR3 nucleotides are TGCGCCAGCAGCTTGGCCTGGGAGACCCATTACTTC.

This clonotype was observed many times. The J gene is TRBJ2-4, the V gene TRBV12-3 or TRBV12-4; D not certain. Trimming shortened V by 7 bases and J by 5 bases, and 9 bases separated the two germline ends. The CDR3 spans 12 residues. The CDR3 spells CASNIGENIQYF. DNA for the CDR3: TGTGCCAGCAATATCGGCGAAAACATTCAGTACTTC.